This TCR beta chain was identified in a study of CD8+ T cells in alopecia areata. The treatment: oral pan-JAK inhibitor, 5-10 mg twice daily. Peripheral blood and lesional scalp punch biopsies came from alopecia areata patients. Following RNA extraction, reverse transcription yielded cDNA that acted as the sequencing template. The data were produced by immunoSEQ multiplex PCR, yet TCRdb's version contains in-frame clones alone and is incomplete. This repertoire shows over 150,000 clones, approximately 57% found once; its top ten account for more than 13%. This TCR derives from a human donor with alopecia areata. Sequencing used CD4+ T cells sorted from blood, obtained at week 24, from a patient treated with tofacitinib.

The CDR3 is CASSQGGVGTQYF. Written as DNA, the CDR3 is TGTGCCAGCAGCCAAGGAGGTGTGGGGACCCAGTACTTC. The rearrangement links TRBV14 to TRBJ2-5, with no clear D. Trimming took off 1 base at V and 7 bases at J, with 10 bases between the two ends. The CDR3 length is 13 residues. Looked up from germline, CDR1 is SGHDN and CDR2 is FVKESK.